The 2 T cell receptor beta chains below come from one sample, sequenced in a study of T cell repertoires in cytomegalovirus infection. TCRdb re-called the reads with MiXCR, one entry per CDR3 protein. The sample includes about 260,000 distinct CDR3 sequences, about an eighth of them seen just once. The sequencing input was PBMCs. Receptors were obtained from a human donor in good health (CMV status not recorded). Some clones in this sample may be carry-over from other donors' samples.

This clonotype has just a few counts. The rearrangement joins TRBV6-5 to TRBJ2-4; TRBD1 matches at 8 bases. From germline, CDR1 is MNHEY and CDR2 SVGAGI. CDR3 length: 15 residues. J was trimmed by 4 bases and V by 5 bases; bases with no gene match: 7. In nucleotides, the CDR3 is TGTGCCAGCAGTCACGGGGGACAGGAGAAAAACATTCAGTACTTC. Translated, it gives CASSHGGQEKNIQYF.

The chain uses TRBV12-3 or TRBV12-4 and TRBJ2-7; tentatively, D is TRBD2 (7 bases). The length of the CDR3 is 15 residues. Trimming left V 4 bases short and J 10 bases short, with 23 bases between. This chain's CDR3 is CASSSEGGGAYPQYF. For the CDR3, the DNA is TGTGCCAGCAGTTCGGAAGGCGGGGGCGCTTATCCCCAGTACTTC.